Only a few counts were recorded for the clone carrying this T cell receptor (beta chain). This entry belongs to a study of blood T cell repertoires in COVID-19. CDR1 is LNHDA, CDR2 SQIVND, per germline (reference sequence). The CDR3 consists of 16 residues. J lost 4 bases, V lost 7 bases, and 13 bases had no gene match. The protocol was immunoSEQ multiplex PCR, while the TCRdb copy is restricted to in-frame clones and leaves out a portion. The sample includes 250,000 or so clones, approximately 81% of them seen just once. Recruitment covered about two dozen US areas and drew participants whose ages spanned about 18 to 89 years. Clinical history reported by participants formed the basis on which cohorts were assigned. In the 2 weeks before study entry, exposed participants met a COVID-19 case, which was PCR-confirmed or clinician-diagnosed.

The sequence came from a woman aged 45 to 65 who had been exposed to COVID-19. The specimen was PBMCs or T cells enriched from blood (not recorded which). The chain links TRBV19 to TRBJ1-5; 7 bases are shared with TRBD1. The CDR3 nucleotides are TGTGCCAGTAACCCCCAGGGCGCAGGGGGGAATCAGCCCCAGCATTTT. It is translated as CASNPQGAGGNQPQHF.